This T cell receptor beta chain was captured by sequencing in a study of blood T cell repertoires in COVID-19. At the level of the study: Acute and convalescent COVID-19 samples came from the United States, Italy and Spain. PBMCs, B-cell-depleted T cells, or T cells were the source of the cDNA or gDNA that made up the material.

This CDR3 contains 15 residues. Germline V CDR1 and CDR2: SGHNT, YYREEE (reference sequence). The J segment lost 0 bases and the V segment lost 4 bases, leaving 6 bases of the junction unmatched. Study processing details: Amplifying reference gene primers gave estimates of nucleated cell counts. Only in-frame clones appear in the TCRdb table, and some are missing; sequencing was by immunoSEQ multiplex PCR. The DNA gave D and trimming, while V, J and clone size come from that table. The sample lists approximately 150,000 clones; approximately 88% were seen once. Sample: peripheral blood. The chain couples TRBV5-4 to TRBJ1-1; TRBD1 agrees at 7 bases. This TCR was recovered from a human donor in a cohort sampled during active COVID-19. The CDR3 nucleotides are TGTGCCAGCAGCACGGGACAGTCGATGAACACTGAAGCTTTCTTT. Protein sequence: CASSTGQSMNTEAFF.